This T cell receptor beta chain was retrieved from a study of control samples from healthy donors and cancer patients. The CDR3 is made up of 12 amino acids. V dropped 3 bases and J dropped 0 bases, with 3 bases sitting between them. Germline-derived CDR1 and CDR2 are PRHDT and FYEKMQ (reference sequence). TCRdb's table, derived via immunoSEQ multiplex PCR, lists solely in-frame clones and lacks some. The data contain about 170,000 clones, more than 85% of them singletons. Regarding this clone: Additional DNA sequences in this sample encode the identical CDR3.

Sequenced input: blood. This TCR came from a woman in her thirties or forties in good health. The chain links TRBV13 to TRBJ2-7, with D uncertain. The CDR3 bases are TGTGCCAGCAGCTTGGGCTCCTACGAGCAGTACTTC. This translates into CASSLGSYEQYF.